Sequencing of this TCR delta chain was carried out in a study of Vδ1+ human thymocytes (dated by TCRdb to between 2018 and 2020). Regarding the complete study: As a data resource, the study described the mRNA-level TRG and TRD CDR3 repertoires of highly purified Vdelta1+ thymocytes obtained from young children. Earlier work had validated the multiplex-based CDR3 amplicon strategy against 5'RACE-based methods for generating CDR3 amplicons.

RNA extraction was performed with the RNeasy mini kit, and reverse transcription was done with Superscript III. CDR3 amplicons were produced by multiplex PCR using pooled V-gene forward primers and a constant-region reverse primer with Illumina adaptor overhangs. Amplicons were gel-purified, then indexed with Nextera index primers over about 8 extra PCR cycles and purified with AMPure XP beads. Sequencing of libraries was performed on an Illumina MiSeq using paired-end 250 bp reads, dual indexing and a roughly 19% PhiX spike-in. Turning to the authors' computational methods: FastQC was used to check read quality, and ea-utils fastq-join was used to merge TRG read pairs. IMGT/HighV-QUEST was used to annotate sequences, retaining only productive sequences with an unambiguous V-gene assignment, and each clonotype was defined by an identical CDR3 sequence. For downstream analysis, the tools were VDJtools 1.1.1, tcR 2.2.3, Treemap and vegan Shannon diversity in R 3.4.4. Clonotypes were called again by TCRdb from the public reads via CATT, and duplicate nucleotide sequences were then merged into one entry. These V and J calls rely on TCRdb rather than the paper's analysis. Present in this sample are about 75,000 delta-chain clones, roughly a third of which were seen just once. Clones ranked in the top ten supply over 0.2% of the sample.

Study-wide conclusions, independent of this receptor: Because no clustering by age or sex was seen, donors were not stratified by age or sex in the analyses. Many TRG clonotypes were found to be shared between donors (up to roughly 6.9x10^3), whereas TRD repertoires were found to be essentially private (max roughly 120 shared). Even though sort purity was high, about 20% of thymic TRD sequences were Vdelta2 (and few were Vdelta3), which was not the case for the peripheral blood Vdelta1+ controls. Because unexpected Vdelta2 sequences could lead to misinterpretation of bulk repertoire data, the authors recommended using highly purified populations and validating at the single-cell level. Unlike the oligoclonal repertoires in peripheral blood, the thymic TRG and TRD repertoires appeared highly polyclonal, with Gaussian CDR3 length distributions.

Thymic samples were depleted of alphabeta T cells, then CD3+ TCRVdelta1+ TCRVdelta2- thymocytes were FACS-sorted. The purity of the sorted Vdelta1+ thymocytes was between 98% and 99.6%. Thymic specimens were obtained from roughly eight paediatric patients, aged from about 5 days to 16 months, who were undergoing corrective cardiac surgery. The thymic tissue was dispersed, and mononuclear cells were isolated using a Histopaque-1077 density gradient. Staining used anti-TCRVdelta1 clone TS8.2, anti-TCRVdelta2 clone B6, anti-CD3 clone HIT3a and anti-TCRalphabeta clone IP26 antibodies. About this clone: This clone's antigen is unknown. Per-nucleotide qualities are absent, and no much larger clonotype sits a single base away.

The germline V gene sets CDR1 to TSWWSYY and CDR2 to QGS. The CDR3, cysteine through phenylalanine, is 31 amino acids long. Only CDR3 DNA remains: 93 bases, in frame from the first base. Trimming removed 5 bases from V and 2 bases from J; the gene matches leave 55 bases unexplained. The TCR sequence derives from a boy younger than two who had congenital heart surgery. The sequenced sample was Vdelta1+ gamma-delta thymocytes from the thymus. The cell subset or site label here, explained by the study, means: FACS-sorted CD3+ TCRalphabeta- TCRVdelta1+ TCRVdelta2- thymocytes. The sequence is built from TRDV1 and TRDJ1, and 8 bases in between align with TRDD3. The CDR3 protein sequence reads: CALGNSLDPNSWGYRNPHGPKRGKQTDKLIF. The bases are TGTGCTCTTGGGAACTCACTGGATCCTAATTCCTGGGGATACAGGAATCCCCATGGTCCAAAGCGGGGAAAGCAAACCGATAAACTCATCTTT.